These 4 T cell receptor beta chains originate from one sample sequenced in a study of blood T cell repertoires in COVID-19. Profiled with immunoSEQ multiplex PCR; TCRdb holds only in-frame clones, not every one. The sample shows about 270,000 clones, around 83% of them seen only once. Sequenced sample: peripheral blood. Source of these receptors: a man older than 75 with acute or convalescent COVID-19.

This chain links TRBV13 with TRBJ2-7; 7 nucleotides align to TRBD1. The germline gives CDR1 PRHDT, CDR2 FYEKMQ (reference sequence). V gave up 5 bases and J gave up 2 bases; unmatched junction bases: 9. This CDR3 comprises 15 residues. CDR3 in DNA: TGTGCCAGCAGCGTCGTAGACAGGGCTCCCTACGAGCAGTACTTC. Its translation is CASSVVDRAPYEQYF.

The chain carries TRBV5-1 and TRBJ2-7; TRBD1 agrees at 9 bases. Germline lookup yields CDR1 SGHRS and CDR2 YFSETQ. CDR3 length: 14 residues. V dropped 4 bases and J dropped 6; count of bases not matched to a gene: 8. The CDR3 reads CASSPGTGPFEQYF. As DNA, the CDR3 is TGCGCCAGCAGCCCCGGGACAGGGCCCTTCGAGCAGTACTTC.

The rearrangement uses TRBV5-1 and TRBJ2-7, with TRBD1 matching over 8 bases. After removal of 2 bases from V and 4 bases from J, the junction contained 11 bases not matched to a gene. The CDR3 is 16 amino acids. Germline V lookup: CDR1 SGHRS, CDR2 YFSETQ. Here the CDR3 reads CASSLPLTGARYEQYF. For the CDR3, the DNA is TGCGCCAGCAGCTTACCGTTGACAGGGGCTCGGTACGAGCAGTACTTC.

This clone was found a few times. The chain joins TRBV27 to TRBJ2-5; tentatively, D is TRBD2 (6 bases). From germline, CDR1 is MNHEY and CDR2 SMNVEV (reference sequence). This CDR3 contains 16 residues. Trimming removed 3 bases from V and 7 bases from J, with 21 bases in between. The chain's CDR3 is CASSLNRDSSLGTQYF. The CDR3, as DNA: TGTGCCAGCAGTTTGAACCGGGACTCAAGTTTAGGGACCCAGTACTTC.